This TCR beta chain was recorded in a study of Graves' ophthalmopathy and Graves' hyperthyroidism listed by TCRdb under 2018. Regarding the complete study: Hyperthyroidism was defined as stable when no progression to ophthalmopathy occurred within 18 months of follow-up. To tell Graves' ophthalmopathy apart from Graves' hyperthyroidism, and to predict which patients would progress to ophthalmopathy, the study relied on TCR beta repertoire signatures. In total, 135 blood samples were TCR-sequenced: 40 to 45 ophthalmopathy, roughly 80 hyperthyroidism and approximately 17 hyperthyroidism-to-ophthalmopathy patients. To explore V-J signatures that distinguish ophthalmopathy from hyperthyroidism, a discovery set of 100 patients was enrolled, made up of 43 with ophthalmopathy and roughly 55 with stable hyperthyroidism. An independent validation cohort comprised roughly 20 hyperthyroidism patients and 15 to 17 patients who later progressed from hyperthyroidism to ophthalmopathy. In roughly six hyperthyroidism patients, T-cell repertoires of thyroid tissue and blood were compared. Once sampling was done, hyperthyroidism patients were given methimazole at a starting dose of 30 mg daily, while ophthalmopathy patients were given high-dose intravenous methylprednisolone.

As to this clonotype: This receptor's antigen is unknown. Base-call qualities are not available, and no considerably larger clone is one nucleotide away.

Hyperthyroidism patients were newly diagnosed, were aged 18 to 65 years, and had a disease duration under 2 months. Anyone with other autoimmune diseases, uncontrolled infections, pregnancy or lactation was excluded from the study. Diagnosis relied on clinical symptoms, serum thyroxine, TRAb, thyroid ultrasound and orbital computed tomography. Trizol reagent was used to extract the total RNA, and its quality was then checked on an Agilent 2100 Bioanalyzer. The paper's findings and limits, for the study overall: Among expanded thyroid clonotypes with frequency above 0.001, most also showed up in blood, which suggests that blood repertoires may reflect the thyroid immune response. In validation, the model predicted ophthalmopathy progression with 55% to 71% sensitivity and about 73% specificity; some 13 predicted patients were CT-confirmed with GO in a median of approximately 6.5 months. Sample size was not predetermined statistically, and investigators were not blinded to group allocation. The 13-signature model separated ophthalmopathy from stable hyperthyroidism with 85% to 90% sensitivity and 81.08% specificity in cross-validation, and 80%/75% in the test set.

For repertoire sequencing, TCR beta CDR3 regions were amplified from RNA transcripts. A first-round RT-PCR used HTBI primers with the Qiagen OneStep RT-PCR kit, followed by a second-round multiplex PCR, size selection and purification. Sequencing of the libraries was carried out on an Illumina HiSeq2000 in paired-end mode with 100 bp reads. As for how the authors treated the data: SOAPnuke was used for read processing, and reads with adapters, uncalled bases, a mean Phred below 15, or no exact constant-primer or identifier match were discarded. COPE v1.2.5 was used to merge the high-quality paired reads. Unique nucleotide sequences were defined as clonotypes and aligned to IMGT TRB V, D and J references using MiTCR v1.1. The analysis was limited to V-J combinations with a frequency above 0.0001, which together covered over 99% of the repertoires. For each V-J combination, a TCR clonal expansion and chaos score was defined as the ratio of F50 clonal expansion to chaos observed in the TCRdist matrix. Welch's t-statistics and random forest were used to narrow the features down to around twelve V-J combinations, which were then fed into a naive Bayes classifier. The similarity between thyroid and blood repertoires was quantified using the Morisita-Horn index. TCRdb passed the public sequencing reads through fastp at Q25 and MiXCR, retaining productive beta sequences. Merged by CDR3 protein, the rows form single entries marked with the most common genes and DNA. TCRdb's processing, not the authors' own work, is the source of the V and J calls. Within this sample are over a million distinct CDR3 sequences, with about two fifths of them counted one time only. The ten top clones hold 11% of the sample.

Sequencing used peripheral blood or thyroid tissue (not recorded which). The TCR originated in an adult man with Graves' hyperthyroidism.

The DNA sequence is as follows: TGCAGCGTTGTCCTGGGAGGGAGTACTGAAGCTTTCTTT. Its translation reads: CSVVLGGSTEAFF. The chain joins TRBV29-1 to TRBJ1-1; the D gene is unclear. A distance of 14 bases separates the germline ends of V and J, which lose 4 bases and 5 bases respectively. Based on the germline V gene, the CDR1 and CDR2 sequences are SQVTM and ANQGSEA. Including the terminal cysteine and phenylalanine, the CDR3 comprises 13 residues. Here the CDR3 DNA is all that survives: 39 bases in frame from base 1. Where the CDR3 stops, the reference TRBV29-1 and TRBJ1-1 genes take over; the full variable domain is SAVISQKPSRDICQRGTSLTIQCQVDSQVTMMFWYRQQPGQSLTLIATANQGSEATYESGFVIDKFPISRPNLTFSTLTVSNMSPEDSSIYLCSVVLGGSTEAFFGQGTRLTVV.